A selection of T cell receptor beta chains follows, all from one sample in a study of blood T cell repertoires in COVID-19. Profiled with immunoSEQ multiplex PCR; TCRdb holds only in-frame clones, not every one. The sample has roughly 200,000 clones; 81% are singletons. The material sequenced was peripheral blood. These receptors all stem from an elderly woman with COVID-19, enrolled during active disease. The CDR3 runs from the conserved cysteine through the conserved F or W. Each record gives: D gene, clone size, V gene, J gene, CDR3 DNA, CDR3 protein. A D gene is named only where the DNA matches it firmly. Size values are once, few and many counts, or a class for expanded clones, and some rows have none.

TRBD2,NA,TRBV9,TRBJ2-3,TGTGCCAGCAGCGCCGGACTAGCGGGGAGCACAGATACGCAGTATTTT,CASSAGLAGSTDTQYF
TRBD2,NA,TRBV6-6,TRBJ2-1,TGTGCCAGCAGTTACTCGAAACTAGCGGGACACAATGAGCAGTTCTTC,CASSYSKLAGHNEQFF
TRBD1,NA,TRBV29-1,TRBJ1-1,TGCAGCGCCATATCAACGACAGGGGCCACTGAAGCTTTCTTT,CSAISTTGATEAFF
NA,NA,TRBV12-5,TRBJ2-1,TGTGCTAGTGCAGGGAATAGCTACAATGAGCAGTTCTTC,CASAGNSYNEQFF
TRBD2,NA,TRBV29-1,TRBJ2-3,TGCAGTGTAGGAGGGCTAGCGGGACGCACAGATACGCAGTATTTT,CSVGGLAGRTDTQYF
TRBD2,NA,TRBV27,TRBJ2-1,TGTGCCAGTTCGGCGGGACTAGCCATCAATGAGCAGTTCTTC,CASSAGLAINEQFF
NA,NA,TRBV6-5,TRBJ2-7,TGTGCCAGCAGTTACTCTCGGGGGAGGACACACGAGCAGTACTTC,CASSYSRGRTHEQYF
NA,NA,TRBV7-6,TRBJ2-3,TGTGCCAGCAGCTTAGGTTCAGGGATCGGGACAGATACGCAGTATTTT,CASSLGSGIGTDTQYF
NA,NA,TRBV2,TRBJ2-5,TGTGCCAGCAGTTGGGACTTTCAAGAGACCCAGTACTTC,CASSWDFQETQYF
TRBD1,NA,TRBV6-5,TRBJ2-7,TGTGCCAGCAGTTATCGACAGGGCGGCGAGCAGTACTTC,CASSYRQGGEQYF
TRBD1,once,TRBV28,TRBJ2-7,TGTGCCAGCAGTTTCTCCGGGACAGGGGACGAGCAGTACTTC,CASSFSGTGDEQYF
TRBD2,NA,TRBV5-4,TRBJ2-7,TGTGCCAGCAGCGGGACTAGCGGGGGGGCCTACGAGCAGTACTTC,CASSGTSGGAYEQYF
NA,NA,TRBV20-1,TRBJ1-2,TGCAGTGCAACGAGGGATGGCTACACCTTC,CSATRDGYTF
TRBD1,once,TRBV28,TRBJ1-3,TGTGCCAGCAGGGGGGACAGGGGGCTTGGAAACACCATATATTTT,CASRGDRGLGNTIYF
NA,NA,TRBV19,TRBJ1-5,TGTGCCAGTAGTAAATCGGTCGTTCAGCCCCAGCATTTT,CASSKSVVQPQHF
NA,NA,TRBV5-1,TRBJ1-2,TGCGCCAGCAGCTTGGAAGGGAGCCTCTATGGCTACACCTTC,CASSLEGSLYGYTF
TRBD1,NA,TRBV5-8,TRBJ2-7,TGTGCCAGCAGCAAGAGCCCGGGACAGGGAGGGGAGCAGTACTTC,CASSKSPGQGGEQYF
TRBD1,NA,TRBV6-6,TRBJ2-3,TGTGCCAGCAGTTACCCGGGACAGGGGAGGGATACGCAGTATTTT,CASSYPGQGRDTQYF
NA,NA,TRBV5-1,TRBJ2-4,TGCGCCAGCAGCGCAGCGGGCTCCAAAAACATTCAGTACTTC,CASSAAGSKNIQYF
TRBD2,NA,TRBV4-2,TRBJ2-5,TGTGCCAGCAGCTCTAGCGGGGGGGACCAAGAGACCCAGTACTTC,CASSSSGGDQETQYF
NA,NA,TRBV19,TRBJ1-2,TGTGCCAGTAGTATTCGACGGGAAGCTAACTATGGCTACACCTTC,CASSIRREANYGYTF
NA,NA,TRBV21-1,TRBJ1-3,TGTGCCAGCAGCAAAGCGGACGGGAGCTCTGGAAACACCATATATTTT,CASSKADGSSGNTIYF
TRBD2,NA,TRBV3-1/TRBV3-2,TRBJ2-1,TGTGCCAGCAGCCAAGATGAGGGGAGGGATGAGCAGTTCTTC,CASSQDEGRDEQFF
NA,NA,TRBV27,TRBJ1-3,TGTGCCAGCAGTCCCCGGGGGGGCACCTCTGGAAACACCATATATTTT,CASSPRGGTSGNTIYF